This passage covers 17 T cell receptor beta chains from one sample sequenced in a study of early T cells in non-severe SARS-CoV-2 infection. TCRdb passed the 5' RACE reads through MiXCR, listing each CDR3 protein once. In the table there are roughly 64,000 distinct CDR3 sequences, around 12% of which are singletons. The sequencing input was whole blood. These receptors came from an adult who was a healthcare worker with PCR-confirmed SARS-CoV-2 infection or an uninfected control (not recorded which).

This clonotype was found a few times. The chain uses TRBV12-3 or TRBV12-4 and TRBJ2-5; 10 bases align to TRBD1. The CDR3 is 13 amino acids. V shed 10 bases, J shed 4 bases, and the junction held 6 bases outside the gene matches. The CDR3 protein is CATRQGALETQYF. CDR3 DNA: TGTGCCACGAGACAGGGGGCCCTAGAGACCCAGTACTTC.

Only one count was recorded for this clonotype. CDR3 nucleotides: TGTGCCAGCAGCGAGGAAGCTACCGGGGAGCTGTTTTTT. Residues: CASSEEATGELFF. This sequence joins TRBV6-4 and TRBJ2-2, with no clear D. Trimming shortened V by 6 bases and J by 5 bases, and 10 bases separated the two germline ends. The CDR3 length is 13 residues. Germline-derived CDR1 and CDR2 are MRHNA and SNTAGT.

The table lists this clonotype with a few counts. The V gene is TRBV29-1, the J gene TRBJ1-2; D is uncertain. Germline CDR1 and CDR2: SQVTM and ANQGSEA. V gave up 3 bases and J gave up 8 bases, with 7 bases separating them. CDR3 length: 10 amino acids. For the CDR3, the DNA is TGCAGCGTTGAGCACGGGGGCTACACCTTC. Its protein is CSVEHGGYTF.

In this sample, this clonotype turned up a few times. The rearrangement uses TRBV20-1 and TRBJ2-1, with a weak D call TRBD2 (5 bases). The V and J ends lost 2 bases and 5 bases respectively, with 16 bases between them. Germline values: CDR1 DFQATT, CDR2 SNEGSKA (reference sequence). The CDR3 is made up of 15 amino acids. CDR3 coding DNA: TGCAGTGCTAGAAGTCGAGGGTTGATGCACAATGAGCAGTTCTTC. Protein sequence: CSARSRGLMHNEQFF.

The chain recombines TRBV7-2 with TRBJ2-5; 16 bases map to TRBD2. The CDR3 is 13 residues long. Germline V CDR1 and CDR2: SGHTA, FQGNSA. V dropped 3 bases and J dropped 11; count of bases not matched to a gene: 0. CDR3 region: CASSLGLAGGQYF. CDR3 coding DNA: TGTGCCAGCAGCTTGGGACTAGCGGGGGGGCAGTACTTC.

This clonotype was counted only a few times. The V gene is TRBV4-3, the J gene TRBJ1-4; unclear D gene. V lost 0 bases to trimming and J lost 5 bases, with 13 bases between them. CDR1 and CDR2 from the germline V gene are LGHNA and YSLEER. There are 16 residues in the CDR3. The CDR3 coding sequence is TGCGCCAGCAGCCAAGATCGGGCCGGCCTCAATGAAAAACTGTTTTTT. Encoded protein: CASSQDRAGLNEKLFF.

In this sample, this clonotype turned up a few times. J is TRBJ2-7 and V is TRBV6-5, with D perhaps matching TRBD1 or TRBD2 (5 bases each). Trimming took off 7 bases at V and 0 bases at J, with 13 bases between the two ends. The CDR3 contains 14 residues. Germline CDR1 is MNHEY and CDR2 is SVGAGI. The CDR3 sequence is CASTKGRSSYEQYF. The CDR3 nucleotides are TGTGCCAGCACCAAGGGGAGAAGCTCCTACGAGCAGTACTTC.

The chain has TRBV5-1 and TRBJ1-4; D gene ambiguous. The germline V and J ends were trimmed by 3 bases and 5 bases, with 11 bases remaining between them. The germline V gene has CDR1 SGHRS and CDR2 YFSETQ. The CDR3 consists of 14 residues. The CDR3 DNA is TGCGCCAGCAGCTCGTCCGGAATAAATGAAAAACTGTTTTTT. Protein: CASSSSGINEKLFF.

The V and J genes are TRBV12-3 or TRBV12-4 and TRBJ2-1, with D unclear. CDR3 length: 12 amino acids. V dropped 6 bases and J dropped 8 bases, with 11 bases sitting between them. As DNA, the CDR3 is TGTGCCAGCAGCCCCGTCCAGTATGAGCAGTTCTTC. It translates to CASSPVQYEQFF.

This clonotype was recorded at least ten times. V gene TRBV5-1 combines with J gene TRBJ2-7; 9 bases fit TRBD1. Losses at the gene ends were 4 bases for V and 5 bases for J; bases not matched to a gene: 13. Germline loops: CDR1 SGHRS, CDR2 YFSETQ. This CDR3 spans 16 amino acids. DNA for the CDR3: TGCGCCAGCAGCCGGGCGACTGGACAGGGGTACAACGAGCAGTACTTC. It encodes CASSRATGQGYNEQYF.

This clonotype has a count of ten or more. The chain links TRBV18 to TRBJ1-1; D unclear. The CDR3 covers 14 residues. Trimming left V 2 bases short and J 1 base short, with 8 bases between. Germline V lookup: CDR1 KGHSH, CDR2 LQKENI. The CDR3 region is CASSPSQANTEAFF. DNA for the CDR3: TGTGCCAGCTCACCATCGCAGGCGAACACTGAAGCTTTCTTT.

The rearrangement uses TRBV5-1 and TRBJ2-3, with D possibly TRBD1 on 7 matching bases. V lost 1 base, J lost 5 bases, and 17 bases lay in between. This CDR3 has 16 residues. Germline lookup yields CDR1 SGHRS and CDR2 YFSETQ. The CDR3 spells CASSLTSQGGEDTQYF. CDR3 DNA sequence: TGCGCCAGCAGCTTGACCTCCCAGGGGGGTGAAGATACGCAGTATTTT.

The rearrangement links TRBV19 to TRBJ2-2; D call uncertain. The CDR3 runs 15 residues. From germline, CDR1 is LNHDA and CDR2 SQIVND (reference sequence). The germline V and J ends were trimmed by 5 bases and 1 base, with 11 bases remaining between them. The CDR3 bases are TGTGCCAGTAGTCCGGTCCTACAGAACACCGGGGAGCTGTTTTTT. Protein product: CASSPVLQNTGELFF.

The J gene is TRBJ2-1, the V gene TRBV5-1; TRBD1 agrees at 8 bases. The CDR3 sequence is 16 residues long. With 4 bases clipped from V and 1 base from J, the junction kept 7 bases outside the gene matches. Germline-derived CDR1 and CDR2 are SGHRS and YFSETQ. The chain's CDR3 is CASSQWTGTSYNEQFF. CDR3 coding DNA: TGCGCCAGCAGCCAATGGACAGGGACGTCCTACAATGAGCAGTTCTTC.

There are a few counts of this clonotype. The J gene is TRBJ1-1, the V gene TRBV7-9; TRBD1 aligns across 7 bases. The CDR3 runs 16 residues. Germline lookup yields CDR1 SEHNR and CDR2 FQNEAQ (reference sequence). Germline trimming cut 3 bases from V and 5 bases from J; bases unmatched to any gene: 12. The CDR3 DNA reads as TGTGCCAGCAGCTTTCGCTCAGGGGGGCAGAATACTGAAGCTTTCTTT. Protein: CASSFRSGGQNTEAFF.

This clonotype has at least ten counts. The chain joins TRBV20-1 to TRBJ2-5; 7 bases are shared with TRBD1. This CDR3 spans 15 amino acids. Germline lookup yields CDR1 DFQATT and CDR2 SNEGSKA (reference sequence). V dropped 3 bases and J dropped 2; count of bases not matched to a gene: 9. The CDR3 nucleotides are TGCAGTGCTAGCGAGGAGACAGGGTGGCAAGAGACCCAGTACTTC. Translated, it gives CSASEETGWQETQYF.

This chain connects TRBV6-2 or TRBV6-3 to TRBJ1-6; weak D call: TRBD1 (5 bases). CDR1 and CDR2 from the germline V gene are MNHEY and SVGEGT. V lost 6 bases and J 14 bases, leaving 14 bases between the germline ends. The CDR3 has 12 residues. The CDR3 region has the DNA TGTGCCAGCAGCGAATGGGGGAGAACCCTCCACTTT. Its translation is CASSEWGRTLHF.